This T cell receptor (beta chain) was identified during a study of blood T cell repertoires in COVID-19. Study-level information: The United States, Italy and Spain provided the acute and convalescent COVID-19 samples. Sources were T cells, B-cell-depleted T cells, or PBMCs; the material itself was cDNA or gDNA.

The cohort comprised adults aged about 18 to 90 years residing in 24 US areas. CDR3 length: 17 amino acids. V trimming: 5 bases; J trimming: 4 bases; junction bases outside the gene matches: 14. The V gene's germline CDR1 is SGHAT and CDR2 FQNNGV. Sequencing was performed with immunoSEQ multiplex PCR; in TCRdb, only in-frame clones are kept and a portion is missing. The profile shows fewer than 350,000 clones, around 85% of them singletons. The material sequenced was PBMCs or T cells enriched from blood (not recorded which). This chain links TRBV11-2 with TRBJ1-2; 9 bases agree with TRBD1. This TCR came from a woman in her thirties or forties who had recovered from COVID-19. CDR3 residues: CASSTLPGQGFFYGYTF. The CDR3 nucleotides read TGTGCCAGCAGCACATTACCGGGACAGGGCTTTTTCTATGGCTACACCTTC.